This is a list of T cell receptor beta chains from one sample in a study of shared clonotypes between healthy human individuals. Produced via immunoSEQ multiplex PCR; TCRdb's table is partial and in-frame only. The sample lists some 2,000,000 clones, around 95% occurring once. Sequenced: naive CD4+ T cells sorted from blood. The origin of the receptors is a man younger than 30 in good health. Each CDR3 is given with its conserved first and last residue.

V gene	CDR3 protein
TRBV25-1	CASSESWAGTGGPGELFF
TRBV18	CASSPPTGYNEQFF
TRBV28	CASSLGGSSYEQYF
TRBV5-1	CASSPEGSGGTTQYF
TRBV5-1	CASSSAGLSNTDTQYF
TRBV25-1	CASSEYGGAANEQYF
TRBV2	CASSAGESEQYF
TRBV6-6	CASSPLGVQAETQYF
TRBV6-6	CASSYRGDTGELFF
TRBV2	CASGTFIRNNSPLHF
TRBV6-6	CASNMGSTQYF
TRBV5-1	CASSMRGYDGYTF
TRBV29-1	CSVVTPGATYEQYF
TRBV6-5	CASSRGRVDEKLFF
TRBV7-9	CASSLGDSDSGANVLTF
TRBV29-1	CSVERGNGYTF